The 9 T cell receptor beta chains below were found in one sample sequenced in a study of control samples from healthy donors and cancer patients. This table comes from immunoSEQ multiplex PCR, and its TCRdb copy is limited to in-frame clones, with some not included. The data contain approximately 70,000 clones, roughly nine tenths of them singletons. The sequenced sample was blood. Source of these receptors: a woman between 50 and 59 years old in good health.

This clone occurred once. The genes are TRBV27 and TRBJ1-1; no definite D call. The CDR3 spans 15 residues. Deletions cut 6 bases from V and 0 bases from J, with 14 bases between. The germline V gene encodes CDR1 MNHEY and CDR2 SMNVEV (reference sequence). CDR3 residues: CASRALGALNTEAFF. The DNA of the CDR3 is TGTGCCAGCAGAGCCTTGGGTGCGCTGAACACTGAAGCTTTCTTT.

V gene TRBV28 combines with J gene TRBJ1-6; D is unresolved. The CDR3 length is 16 residues. Germline V gives CDR1 MDHEN, CDR2 SYDVKM. V was clipped by 1 base and J by 2 bases, with 9 bases between them. The CDR3, as DNA: TGTGCCAGCAGTTTATTCCAAAGCCCCTATAATTCACCCCTCCACTTT. Protein product: CASSLFQSPYNSPLHF.

The V gene is TRBV5-1, the J gene TRBJ1-4; D remains ambiguous. The germline V and J ends were trimmed by 4 bases and 8 bases, with 15 bases remaining between them. The CDR3 has 14 amino acids. Looked up from germline, CDR1 is SGHRS and CDR2 is YFSETQ. CDR3 in amino acids: CASSLSTKGEKLFF. For the CDR3, the DNA is TGCGCCAGCAGCCTTAGCACCAAAGGGGAAAAACTGTTTTTT.

CDR3 residues: CASSELAGVGTDTQYF. The CDR3, as DNA: TGTGCCAGCAGTGAATTAGCGGGAGTAGGAACAGATACGCAGTATTTT. The chain combines TRBV6-1 with TRBJ2-3, with TRBD2 identical over 9 bases. The CDR3 sequence is 16 residues long. With 2 bases clipped from V and 3 bases from J, the junction kept 6 bases outside the gene matches. CDR1 and CDR2 from the germline V gene are MNHNS and SASEGT.

This chain's CDR3 is CASSEGSGSTDTQYF. The DNA for the CDR3 is TGTGCCAGCAGTGAGGGTAGCGGAAGCACAGATACGCAGTATTTT. The chain carries TRBV6-4 and TRBJ2-3, with D possibly matching TRBD2 (6 bases). Germline V lookup: CDR1 MRHNA, CDR2 SNTAGT. The CDR3 spans 15 residues. Trimming cost V 3 bases and J 0 bases, with 10 bases left between them.

V and J are TRBV5-5 and TRBJ1-4; 7 nucleotides line up with TRBD1. J was trimmed by 3 bases and V by 2 bases; bases with no gene match: 7. This CDR3 is 16 amino acids long. Germline CDR1 reads SGHKS; CDR2 reads YYEKEE (reference sequence). CDR3 sequence: CASSFTGVGANEKLFF. DNA of the CDR3: TGTGCCAGCAGCTTTACAGGGGTAGGGGCTAATGAAAAACTGTTTTTT.

This chain links TRBV30 with TRBJ2-7, with TRBD1 matching over 9 bases. This CDR3 region has 15 residues. Germline values: CDR1 GTSNPN, CDR2 SVGIG (reference sequence). J was trimmed by 2 bases and V by 3 bases; bases with no gene match: 8. DNA for the CDR3: TGTGCCTGGAGGCCAGCGGGACAGGGAACCTACGAGCAGTACTTC. It specifies CAWRPAGQGTYEQYF.

This clone was observed a few times. One end of the junction is discordant with germline, which a read error may explain. This rearrangement joins TRBV20-1 to TRBJ2-7; a possible D gene is TRBD1 (6 bases). Germline assignment: CDR1 DFQATT and CDR2 SNEGSKA (reference sequence). CDR3 size: 11 residues. DNA for the CDR3: TGCAGTGCCAAGGGGGAAGGGACACCCCTTTTC. Its protein product is CSAKGEGTPLF.

This chain uses TRBV9 with TRBJ2-7; 7 bases are shared with TRBD2. The CDR3 is 15 amino acids. CDR1 and CDR2 (germline): SGDLS, YYNGEE. V shed 2 bases, J shed 5 bases, and the junction held 10 bases outside the gene matches. CDR3 region: CASSVQSLARDEQYF. Written as DNA, the CDR3 is TGTGCCAGCAGCGTCCAGTCACTAGCGAGGGACGAGCAGTACTTC.